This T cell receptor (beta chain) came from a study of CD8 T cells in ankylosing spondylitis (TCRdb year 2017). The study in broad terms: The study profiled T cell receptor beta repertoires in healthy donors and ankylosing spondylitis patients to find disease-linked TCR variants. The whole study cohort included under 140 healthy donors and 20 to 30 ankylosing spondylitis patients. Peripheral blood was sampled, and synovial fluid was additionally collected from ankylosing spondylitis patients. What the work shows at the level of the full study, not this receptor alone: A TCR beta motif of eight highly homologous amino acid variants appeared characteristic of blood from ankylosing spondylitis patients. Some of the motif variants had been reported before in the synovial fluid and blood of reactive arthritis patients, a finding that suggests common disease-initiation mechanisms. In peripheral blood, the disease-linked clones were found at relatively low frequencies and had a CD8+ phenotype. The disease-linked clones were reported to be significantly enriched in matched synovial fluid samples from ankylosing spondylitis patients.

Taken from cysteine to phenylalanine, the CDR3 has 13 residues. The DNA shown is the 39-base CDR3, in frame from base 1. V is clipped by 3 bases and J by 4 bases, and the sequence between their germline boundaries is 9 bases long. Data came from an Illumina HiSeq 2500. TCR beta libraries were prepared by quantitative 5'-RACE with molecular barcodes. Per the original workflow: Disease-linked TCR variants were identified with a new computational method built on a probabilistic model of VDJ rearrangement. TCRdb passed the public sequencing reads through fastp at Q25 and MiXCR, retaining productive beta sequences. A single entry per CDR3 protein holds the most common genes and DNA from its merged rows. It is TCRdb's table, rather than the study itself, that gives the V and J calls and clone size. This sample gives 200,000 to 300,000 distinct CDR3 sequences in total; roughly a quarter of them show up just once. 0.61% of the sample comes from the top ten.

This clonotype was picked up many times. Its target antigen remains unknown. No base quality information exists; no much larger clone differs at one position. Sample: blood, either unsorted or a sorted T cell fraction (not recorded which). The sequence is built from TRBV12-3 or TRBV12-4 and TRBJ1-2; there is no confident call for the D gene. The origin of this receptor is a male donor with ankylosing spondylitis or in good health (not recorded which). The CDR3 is CASSLSDGYGYTF. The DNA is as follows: TGTGCCAGCAGTTTGTCGGATGGCTATGGCTACACCTTC.